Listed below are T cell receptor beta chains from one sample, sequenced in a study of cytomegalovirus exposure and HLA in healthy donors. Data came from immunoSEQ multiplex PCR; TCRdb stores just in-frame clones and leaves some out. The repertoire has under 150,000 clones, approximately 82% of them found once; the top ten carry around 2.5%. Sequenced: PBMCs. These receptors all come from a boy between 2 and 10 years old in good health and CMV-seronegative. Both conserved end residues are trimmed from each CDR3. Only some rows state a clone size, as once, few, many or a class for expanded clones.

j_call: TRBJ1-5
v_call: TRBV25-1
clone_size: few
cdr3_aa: ASSAAGEIQPQH

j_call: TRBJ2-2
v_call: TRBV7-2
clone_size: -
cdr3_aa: ASSFGGGTGELF

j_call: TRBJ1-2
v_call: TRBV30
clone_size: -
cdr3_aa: AWSSPPGGHGYT

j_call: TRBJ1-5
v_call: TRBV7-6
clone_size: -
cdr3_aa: ASSLGLGGTYSNQPQH

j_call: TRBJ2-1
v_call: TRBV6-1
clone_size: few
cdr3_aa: ASSEGGSDYNEQF

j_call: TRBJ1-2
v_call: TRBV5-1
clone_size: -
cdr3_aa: ASSSPLGGDPGTDGYT

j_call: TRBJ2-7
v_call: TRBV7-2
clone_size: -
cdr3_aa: ASKSSSGVTYEQY

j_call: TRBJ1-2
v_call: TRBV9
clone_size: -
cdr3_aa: ASSVALGQAGGYT

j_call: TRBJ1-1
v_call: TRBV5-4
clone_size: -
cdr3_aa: ASSSLQGINTEAF

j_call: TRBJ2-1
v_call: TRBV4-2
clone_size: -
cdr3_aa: ASSQDPLDSFGAYYNEQF

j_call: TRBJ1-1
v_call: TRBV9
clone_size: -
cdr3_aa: ASSVEGGSGGLSEAF

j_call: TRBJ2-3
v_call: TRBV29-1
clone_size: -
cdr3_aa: SVDFRGGDTQY

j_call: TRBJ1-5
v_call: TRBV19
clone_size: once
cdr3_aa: ASFGGGAGQPQH

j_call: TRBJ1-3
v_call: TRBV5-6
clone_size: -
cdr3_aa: ASSSPGTHSGNTIY

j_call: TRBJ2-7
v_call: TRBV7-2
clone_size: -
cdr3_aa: ASSFGTSGGLTEQY

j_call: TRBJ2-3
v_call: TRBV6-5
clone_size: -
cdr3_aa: ASSSHRATDTQY

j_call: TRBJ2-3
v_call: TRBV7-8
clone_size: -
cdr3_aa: ASSSTRVTTDTQY

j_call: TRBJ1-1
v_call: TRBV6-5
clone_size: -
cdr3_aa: ASRLQQGATEAF

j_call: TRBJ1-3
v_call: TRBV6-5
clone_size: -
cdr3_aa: AAGIGAGNTIY

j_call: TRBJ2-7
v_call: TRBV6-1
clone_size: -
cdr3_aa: ASSEGTGGSYEQY

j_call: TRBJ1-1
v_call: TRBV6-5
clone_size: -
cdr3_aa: ASSSGHTRESEAF

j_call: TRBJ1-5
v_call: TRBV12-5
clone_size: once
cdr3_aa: ASGTTPGTGNNQPQH

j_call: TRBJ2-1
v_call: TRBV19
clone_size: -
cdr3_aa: ASSIGESSYNEQF

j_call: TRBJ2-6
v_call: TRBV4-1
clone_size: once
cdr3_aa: ASSLTSGGAKGANVLT

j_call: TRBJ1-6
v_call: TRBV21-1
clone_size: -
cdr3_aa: ATREGSAPLH

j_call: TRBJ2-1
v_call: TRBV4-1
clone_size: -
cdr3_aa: ASSRTNVLADHEQF

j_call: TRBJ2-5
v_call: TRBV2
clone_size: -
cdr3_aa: ASREGLAGETQY

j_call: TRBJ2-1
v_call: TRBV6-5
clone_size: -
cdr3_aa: ASSYKRDRPMDEQF

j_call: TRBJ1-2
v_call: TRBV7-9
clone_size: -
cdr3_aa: ASSDRGGYT

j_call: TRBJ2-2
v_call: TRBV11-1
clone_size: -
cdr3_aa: ASSLGYSFTGELF

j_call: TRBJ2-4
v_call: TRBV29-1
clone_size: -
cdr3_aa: SVVRANIQY

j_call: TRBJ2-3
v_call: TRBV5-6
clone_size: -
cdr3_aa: ASSLGRTGTTDTQY

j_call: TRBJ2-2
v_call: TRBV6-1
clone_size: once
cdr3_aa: ASRTENANTGELF

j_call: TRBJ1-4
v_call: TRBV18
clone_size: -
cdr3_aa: ASSLLRETNEKLF

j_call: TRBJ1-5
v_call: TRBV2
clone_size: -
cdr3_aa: ASSESGRNQPQH

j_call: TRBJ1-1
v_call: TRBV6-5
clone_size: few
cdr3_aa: ASTVRRGWNTEAF

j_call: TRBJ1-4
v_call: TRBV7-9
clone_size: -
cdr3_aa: ASSLGDRGRKLF

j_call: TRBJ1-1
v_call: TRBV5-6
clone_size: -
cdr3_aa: ASSRGQITHTEAF

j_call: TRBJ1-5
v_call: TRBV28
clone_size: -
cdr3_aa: ASRSTTVSNQPQH

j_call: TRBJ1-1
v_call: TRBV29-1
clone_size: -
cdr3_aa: SVARLDRGVGGAEAF

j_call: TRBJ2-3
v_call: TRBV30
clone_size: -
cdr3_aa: AWSIRAGGGADTQY

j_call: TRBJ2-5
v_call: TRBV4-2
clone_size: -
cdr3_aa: ASSLSGQGKETQY

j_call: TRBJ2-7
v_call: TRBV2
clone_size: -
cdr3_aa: ASSEGSSSSTSYEQY

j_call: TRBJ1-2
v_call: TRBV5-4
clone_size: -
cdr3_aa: ASSFPMDRGYGYT

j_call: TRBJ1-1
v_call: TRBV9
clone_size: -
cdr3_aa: ASSVVAGGYTEAF

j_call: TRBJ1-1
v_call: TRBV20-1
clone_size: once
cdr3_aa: SAGGDTEAF

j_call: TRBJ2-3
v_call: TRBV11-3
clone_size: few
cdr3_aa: ASSLGRGAGDTQY

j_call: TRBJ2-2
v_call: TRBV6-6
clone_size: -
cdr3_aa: ASSYSSPGELF

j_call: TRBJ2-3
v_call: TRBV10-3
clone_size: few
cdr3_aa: AISEAGVADTQY